The rows below give T cell receptor beta chains drawn from one sample of a study of blood T cells in healthy people across ages. TCRdb ran MiXCR on the 5' RACE reads and lists one entry per CDR3 protein. The sample carries under 2,000,000 distinct CDR3 sequences, about 49% recorded once. Sequencing was done on a sample of blood. Receptors were obtained from a woman in her 40s in good health. Each CDR3 is given with its conserved first and last residue.

TRBJ1-2,TRBV21-1,CASSKADRSYGYTF
TRBJ2-7,TRBV4-1,CASSQDTPGLYEQYF
TRBJ1-2,TRBV4-1,CASSQDSAGNMRGYTF
TRBJ2-1,TRBV6-6,CASTGGEQFF
TRBJ2-5,TRBV20-1,CSASVGGVETQYF
TRBJ2-7,TRBV6-2/TRBV6-3,CASGDGTLGYEQYF
TRBJ2-1,TRBV20-1,CSAKEPLRSYNEQFF
TRBJ2-7,TRBV4-2,CASSAQSHHRGSPYEQYF
TRBJ2-7,TRBV5-1,CASTAPSSYEQYF
TRBJ2-7,TRBV6-6,CASSYSKVAGEQYF
TRBJ2-2,TRBV2,CASSPRGVRDTRELFF
TRBJ2-3,TRBV7-2,CASSRFGPAFGRETQYF
TRBJ2-5,TRBV7-2,CASSFFTAEETQYF
NA,TRBV6-6,CASSDPGRRNEQYF
TRBJ2-3,TRBV11-2,CASSSGTSLWDTQYF
TRBJ2-5,TRBV3-1,CASSHDPTGIQETQYF
TRBJ2-7,TRBV28,CASSLSSGYSYEQYF
TRBJ2-7,TRBV4-3,CASSQDAQANYEQYF
TRBJ2-7,TRBV29-1,CSVGPGTGAYEQYF
TRBJ2-5,TRBV27,CASSRQLAGGAKTQYF
TRBJ2-7,TRBV5-1,CASSWEERGLYEQYF
TRBJ2-4,TRBV7-2,CASSLEASGAKNIQYF
TRBJ1-2,TRBV27,CASSATGWGGYGYTF
TRBJ2-1,TRBV6-1,CASSAPGGGYNEQFF
TRBJ1-4,TRBV7-2,CASSATGSGNEKLFF
TRBJ2-1,TRBV20-1,CSLSRRGAYNEQFF
TRBJ2-6,TRBV4-2,CASSPGQGVSVSGANVLTF
TRBJ1-2,TRBV28,CASSFGGGGYIYGYTF
TRBJ2-1,TRBV5-1,CASSLSSGMGGEQFF
TRBJ2-3,TRBV6-2/TRBV6-3,CASSYSDRAPMDTQYF
TRBJ2-1,TRBV27,CASAFLAGGGNEQFF
TRBJ1-5,TRBV20-1,CSARDYTRGASNQPQHF
TRBJ1-1,TRBV3-1,CASSQDWGFGGTEAFF
TRBJ2-6,TRBV21-1,CASSKARTGSGAHVLTF
TRBJ1-2,TRBV7-2,CASSSYGGYGYTF
TRBJ2-1,TRBV29-1,CSVVTSGVSYNEQFF
TRBJ1-2,TRBV4-2,CASSQDEGTSYGYTF
TRBJ1-2,TRBV9,CASSDGGDNGYTF
TRBJ2-1,TRBV6-6,CASRGFGVAYNEQFF
TRBJ2-3,TRBV27,CASRWNGGATDTQYF
TRBJ2-1,TRBV12-3/TRBV12-4,CASGFGGGLNEQFF
TRBJ1-2,TRBV5-1,CASSLATGNDGYTF
TRBJ2-5,TRBV7-9,CASSLAPGLANNEQYF
TRBJ2-5,TRBV21-1,CASSKDPREEETQYF
TRBJ1-2,TRBV25-1,CASSEGFPTNYGYTF
TRBJ1-2,TRBV4-3,CASSQDLEGHYGYTF
TRBJ1-5,TRBV20-1,CSARAGLGLNQPQHF
TRBJ1-5,TRBV20-1,CSARRQARGQPQHF
TRBJ2-5,TRBV7-3,CASSPGAGGETQYF
TRBJ1-2,TRBV15,CATSPRTGKPYGYTF
TRBJ2-1,TRBV11-3,CASSPAGTGDPNNEQFF
TRBJ2-5,TRBV7-2,CAGSFSHTGSSVTQYF
TRBJ1-2,TRBV5-1,CASSLVVGGQGADGYTF
TRBJ2-3,TRBV5-1,CASSLQLVGLGKGTDTQYF
NA,TRBV20-1,CSATPSSGGHYNEQYF